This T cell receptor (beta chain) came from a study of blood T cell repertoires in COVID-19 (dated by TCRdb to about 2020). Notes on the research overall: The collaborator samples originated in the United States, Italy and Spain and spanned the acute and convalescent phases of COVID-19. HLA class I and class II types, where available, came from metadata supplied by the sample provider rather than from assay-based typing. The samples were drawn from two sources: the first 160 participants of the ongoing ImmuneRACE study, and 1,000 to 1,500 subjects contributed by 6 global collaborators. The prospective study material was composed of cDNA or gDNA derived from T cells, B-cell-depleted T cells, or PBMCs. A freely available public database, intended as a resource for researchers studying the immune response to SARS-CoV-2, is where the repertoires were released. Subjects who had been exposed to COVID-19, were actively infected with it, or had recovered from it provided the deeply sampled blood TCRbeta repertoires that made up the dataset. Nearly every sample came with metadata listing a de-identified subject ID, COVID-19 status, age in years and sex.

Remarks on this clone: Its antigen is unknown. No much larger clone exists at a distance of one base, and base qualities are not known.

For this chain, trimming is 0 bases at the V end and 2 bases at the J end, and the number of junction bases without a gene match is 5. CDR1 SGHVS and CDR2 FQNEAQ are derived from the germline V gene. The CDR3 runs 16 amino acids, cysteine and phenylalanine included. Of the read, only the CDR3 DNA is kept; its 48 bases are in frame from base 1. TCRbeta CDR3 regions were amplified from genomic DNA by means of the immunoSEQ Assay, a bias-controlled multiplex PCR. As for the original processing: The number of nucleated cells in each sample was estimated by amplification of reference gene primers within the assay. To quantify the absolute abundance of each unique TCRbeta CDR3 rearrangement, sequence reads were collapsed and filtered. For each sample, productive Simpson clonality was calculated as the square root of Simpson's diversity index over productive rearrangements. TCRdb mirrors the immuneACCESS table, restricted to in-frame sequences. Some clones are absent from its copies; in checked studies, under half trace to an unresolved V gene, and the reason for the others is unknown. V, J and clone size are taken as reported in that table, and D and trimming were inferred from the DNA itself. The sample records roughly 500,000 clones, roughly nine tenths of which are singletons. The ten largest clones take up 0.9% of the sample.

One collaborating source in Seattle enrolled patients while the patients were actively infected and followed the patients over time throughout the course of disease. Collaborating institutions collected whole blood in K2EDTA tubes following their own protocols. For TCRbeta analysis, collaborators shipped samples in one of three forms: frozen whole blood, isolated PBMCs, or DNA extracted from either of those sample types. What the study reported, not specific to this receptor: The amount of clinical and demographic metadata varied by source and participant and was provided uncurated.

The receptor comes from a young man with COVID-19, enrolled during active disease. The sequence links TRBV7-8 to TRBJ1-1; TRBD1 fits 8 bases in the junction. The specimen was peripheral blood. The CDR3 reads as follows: CASSLADRESNTEAFF. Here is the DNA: TGTGCCAGCAGCTTAGCGGACAGGGAGAGTAACACTGAAGCTTTCTTT.